This entry concerns a single T cell receptor (beta chain). Its specificity is not known. The CDR3 is 13 residues long. V lost 2 bases to trimming and J lost 7 bases, with 8 bases between them. This record comes from a study of T cell responses to AZD1222 COVID-19 vaccine. Findings and limits, study-wide: Regions 160-218 and 743-854 dominated among vaccine-associated CD4 TCRs spanning spike. Once two AZD1222 doses were given, Spike-specific TCR breadth and depth went up. The peak T cell response came first, and repertoires were sampled only after it.

Second doses at about 4 or about 12 weeks were pooled. The method was immunoSEQ multiplex PCR; TCRdb's version includes in-frame clones alone and lacks a portion of them. The sample lists roughly 150,000 clones; under 95% were seen once. The sequencing here drew on peripheral blood, taken 28 days after the second AZD1222 dose. The chain couples TRBV12-3 or TRBV12-4 to TRBJ1-4, with unresolved D. The receptor was derived from an adult who received the AZD1222 COVID-19 vaccine. CDR3 sequence: CASSLRVGEKLFF. The CDR3 DNA is TGTGCCAGCAGTTTAAGAGTGGGTGAAAAACTGTTTTTT.